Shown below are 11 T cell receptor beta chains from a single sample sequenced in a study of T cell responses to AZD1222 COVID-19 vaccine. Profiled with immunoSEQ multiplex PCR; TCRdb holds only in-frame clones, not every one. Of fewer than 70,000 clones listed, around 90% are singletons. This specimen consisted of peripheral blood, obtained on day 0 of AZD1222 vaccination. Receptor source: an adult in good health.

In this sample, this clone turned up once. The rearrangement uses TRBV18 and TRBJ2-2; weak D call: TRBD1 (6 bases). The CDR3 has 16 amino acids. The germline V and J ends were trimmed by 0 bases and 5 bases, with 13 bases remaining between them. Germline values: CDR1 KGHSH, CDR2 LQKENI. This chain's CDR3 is CASSPPQGLGTGELFF. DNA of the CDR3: TGTGCCAGCTCACCACCACAGGGATTGGGGACCGGGGAGCTGTTTTTT.

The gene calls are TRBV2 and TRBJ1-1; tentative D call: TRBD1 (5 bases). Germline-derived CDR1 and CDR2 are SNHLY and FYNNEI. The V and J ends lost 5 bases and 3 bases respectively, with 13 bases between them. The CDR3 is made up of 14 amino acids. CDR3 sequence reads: CASSLTSGYTEAFF. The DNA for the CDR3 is TGTGCCAGCAGTCTTACCTCAGGGTACACTGAAGCTTTCTTT.

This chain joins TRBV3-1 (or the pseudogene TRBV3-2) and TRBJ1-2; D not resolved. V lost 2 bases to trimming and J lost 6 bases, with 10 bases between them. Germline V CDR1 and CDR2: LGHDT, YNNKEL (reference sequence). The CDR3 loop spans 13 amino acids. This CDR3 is CASSQNLGNGYTF. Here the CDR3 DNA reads TGTGCCAGCAGCCAAAATCTCGGGAATGGCTACACCTTC.

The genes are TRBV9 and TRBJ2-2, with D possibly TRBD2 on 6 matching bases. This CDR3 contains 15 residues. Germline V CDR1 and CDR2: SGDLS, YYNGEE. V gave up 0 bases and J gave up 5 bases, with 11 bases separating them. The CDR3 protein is CASSVGLARTGELFF. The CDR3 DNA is TGTGCCAGCAGCGTAGGGCTAGCGAGGACCGGGGAGCTGTTTTTT. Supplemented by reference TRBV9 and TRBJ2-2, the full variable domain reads DSGVTQTPKHLITATGQRVTLRCSPRSGDLSVYWYQQSLDQGLQFLIQYYNGEERAKGNILERFSAQQFPDLHSELNLSSLELGDSALYFCASSVGLARTGELFFGEGSRLTVL.

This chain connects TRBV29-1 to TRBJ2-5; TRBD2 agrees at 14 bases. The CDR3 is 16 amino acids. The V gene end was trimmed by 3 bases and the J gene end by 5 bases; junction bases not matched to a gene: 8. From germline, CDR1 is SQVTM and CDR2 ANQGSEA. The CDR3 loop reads CSVDLTSGGAAETQYF. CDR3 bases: TGCAGCGTTGATCTGACTAGCGGGGGGGCCGCTGAGACCCAGTACTTC.

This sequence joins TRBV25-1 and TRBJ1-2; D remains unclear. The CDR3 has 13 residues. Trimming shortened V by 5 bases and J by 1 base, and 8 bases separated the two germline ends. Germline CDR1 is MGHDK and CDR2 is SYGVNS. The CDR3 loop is CASSPNGNYGYTF. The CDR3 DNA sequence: TGTGCCAGCAGTCCCAACGGTAACTATGGCTACACCTTC.

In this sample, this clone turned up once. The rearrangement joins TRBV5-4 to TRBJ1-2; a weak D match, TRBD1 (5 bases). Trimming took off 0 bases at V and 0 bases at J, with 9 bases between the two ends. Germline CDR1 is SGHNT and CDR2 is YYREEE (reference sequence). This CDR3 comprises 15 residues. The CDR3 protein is CASSLGGTSNYGYTF. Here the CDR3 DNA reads TGTGCCAGCAGCTTGGGGGGCACATCTAACTATGGCTACACCTTC.

The CDR3 protein is CASSLAAGTVPNRGTIYF. CDR3 bases: TGTGCCAGCAGCTTAGCGGCTGGGACAGTTCCCAATAGGGGCACCATATATTTT. This chain connects TRBV7-6 to TRBJ1-3; the match to TRBD1 covers 7 bases. Germline loops: CDR1 SGHVS, CDR2 FNYEAQ. The CDR3 sequence is 18 residues long. The J segment lost 9 bases and the V segment lost 0 bases, leaving 17 bases of the junction unmatched.

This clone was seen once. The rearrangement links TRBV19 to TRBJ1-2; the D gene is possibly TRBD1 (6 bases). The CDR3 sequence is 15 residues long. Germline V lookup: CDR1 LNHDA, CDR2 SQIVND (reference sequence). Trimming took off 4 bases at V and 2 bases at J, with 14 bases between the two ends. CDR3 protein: CASSSAGTNNYGYTF. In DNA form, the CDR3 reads TGTGCCAGTAGTAGTGCCGGGACAAACAACTATGGCTACACCTTC.

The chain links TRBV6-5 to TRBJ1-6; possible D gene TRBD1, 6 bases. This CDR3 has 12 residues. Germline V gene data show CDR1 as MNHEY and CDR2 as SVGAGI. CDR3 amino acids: CAAGDWASPLHF. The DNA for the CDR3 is TGTGCAGCAGGGGACTGGGCATCACCCCTCCACTTT.

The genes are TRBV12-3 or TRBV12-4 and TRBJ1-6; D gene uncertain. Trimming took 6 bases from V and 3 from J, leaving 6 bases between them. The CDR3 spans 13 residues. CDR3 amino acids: CASRLLYNSPLHF. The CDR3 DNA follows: TGTGCCAGCAGGTTGCTCTATAATTCACCCCTCCACTTT.